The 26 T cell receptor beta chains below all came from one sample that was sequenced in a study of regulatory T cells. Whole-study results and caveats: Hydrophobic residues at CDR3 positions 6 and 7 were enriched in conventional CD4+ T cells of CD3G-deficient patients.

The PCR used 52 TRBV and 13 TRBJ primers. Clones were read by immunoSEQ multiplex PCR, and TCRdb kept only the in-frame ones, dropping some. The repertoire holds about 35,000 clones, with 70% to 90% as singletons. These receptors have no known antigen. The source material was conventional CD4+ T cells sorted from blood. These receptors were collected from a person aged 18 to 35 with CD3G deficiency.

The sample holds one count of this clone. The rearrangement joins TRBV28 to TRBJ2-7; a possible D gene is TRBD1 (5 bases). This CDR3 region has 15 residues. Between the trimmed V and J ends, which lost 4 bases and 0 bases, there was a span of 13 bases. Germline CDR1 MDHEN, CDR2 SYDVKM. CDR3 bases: TGTGCCAGCAGTTCCCAGGGTAAGGGCTCCTACGAGCAGTACTTC. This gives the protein CASSSQGKGSYEQYF.

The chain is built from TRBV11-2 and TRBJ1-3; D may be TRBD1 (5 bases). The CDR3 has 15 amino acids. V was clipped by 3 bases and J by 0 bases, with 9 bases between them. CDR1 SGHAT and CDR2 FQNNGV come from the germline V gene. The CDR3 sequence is CASSFSGLSGNTIYF. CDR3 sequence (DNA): TGTGCCAGCAGCTTTTCGGGGCTCTCTGGAAACACCATATATTTT.

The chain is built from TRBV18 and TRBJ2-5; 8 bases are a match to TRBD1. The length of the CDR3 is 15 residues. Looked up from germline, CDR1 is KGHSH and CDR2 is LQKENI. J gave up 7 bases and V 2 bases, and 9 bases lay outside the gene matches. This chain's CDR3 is CASSPDRGLGVTQYF. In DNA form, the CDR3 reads TGTGCCAGCTCACCAGACAGGGGTCTCGGGGTGACCCAGTACTTC.

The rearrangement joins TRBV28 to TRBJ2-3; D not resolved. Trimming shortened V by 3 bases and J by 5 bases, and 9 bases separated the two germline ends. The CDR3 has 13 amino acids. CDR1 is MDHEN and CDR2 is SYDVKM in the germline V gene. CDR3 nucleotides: TGTGCCAGCAGTTTCCTTAGAAGAGATACGCAGTATTTT. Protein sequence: CASSFLRRDTQYF.

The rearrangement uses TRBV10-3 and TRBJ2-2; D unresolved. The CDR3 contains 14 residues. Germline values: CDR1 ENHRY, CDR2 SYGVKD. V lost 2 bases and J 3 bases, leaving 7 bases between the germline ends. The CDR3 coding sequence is TGTGCCATCAGTGAGCGTCCGGACACCGGGGAGCTGTTTTTT. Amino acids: CAISERPDTGELFF.

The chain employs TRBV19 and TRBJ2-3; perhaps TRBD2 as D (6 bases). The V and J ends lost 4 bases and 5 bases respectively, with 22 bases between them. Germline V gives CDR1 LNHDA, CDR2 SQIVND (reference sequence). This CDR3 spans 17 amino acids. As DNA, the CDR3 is TGTGCCAGTAGTAGGGTTGGGCCGGGAGCGGAGAGAGATACGCAGTATTTT. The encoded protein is CASSRVGPGAERDTQYF.

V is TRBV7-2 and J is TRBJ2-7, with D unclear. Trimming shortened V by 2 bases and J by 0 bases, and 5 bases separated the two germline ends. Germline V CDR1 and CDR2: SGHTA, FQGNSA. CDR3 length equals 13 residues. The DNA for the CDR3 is TGTGCCAGCAGCTTATACTTCTCCTACGAGCAGTACTTC. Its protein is CASSLYFSYEQYF.

The CDR3 coding sequence is TGCACCAGCAGCCCTGGGTTATCCTACGAGCAGTACTTC. This translates into CTSSPGLSYEQYF. This chain connects TRBV1 to TRBJ2-7. TRBV1 is a listed pseudogene. This CDR3 contains 13 residues.

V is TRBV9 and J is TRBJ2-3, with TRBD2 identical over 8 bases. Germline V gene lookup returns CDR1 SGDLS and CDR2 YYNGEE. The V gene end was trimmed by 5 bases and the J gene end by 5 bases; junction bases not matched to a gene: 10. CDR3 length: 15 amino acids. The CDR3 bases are TGTGCCAGCAGTCGTTTAGCGGGATTGAGAGATACGCAGTATTTT. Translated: CASSRLAGLRDTQYF.

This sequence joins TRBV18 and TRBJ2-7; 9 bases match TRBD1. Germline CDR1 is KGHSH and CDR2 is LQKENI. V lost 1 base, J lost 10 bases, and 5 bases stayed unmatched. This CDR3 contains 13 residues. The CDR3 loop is CASSPLQGATQYF. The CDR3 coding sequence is TGTGCCAGCTCACCACTACAGGGGGCGACACAGTACTTC.

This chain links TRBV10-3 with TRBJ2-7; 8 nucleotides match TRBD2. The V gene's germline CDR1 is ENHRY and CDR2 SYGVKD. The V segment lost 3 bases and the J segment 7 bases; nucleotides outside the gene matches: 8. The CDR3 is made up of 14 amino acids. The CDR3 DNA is TGTGCCATCAGTGACAGCGGGGGATCTGTTGAGCAGTACTTC. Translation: CAISDSGGSVEQYF.

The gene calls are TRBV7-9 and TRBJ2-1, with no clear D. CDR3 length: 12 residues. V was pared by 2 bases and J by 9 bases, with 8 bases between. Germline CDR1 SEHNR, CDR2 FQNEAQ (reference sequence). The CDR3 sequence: CASSLSAGEQFF. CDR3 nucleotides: TGTGCCAGCAGCTTAAGCGCTGGTGAGCAGTTCTTC.

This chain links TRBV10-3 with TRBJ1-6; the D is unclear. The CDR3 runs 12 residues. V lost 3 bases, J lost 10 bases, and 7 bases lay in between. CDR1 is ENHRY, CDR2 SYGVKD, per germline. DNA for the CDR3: TGTGCCATCAGTGATGGGGTCTCACCCCTCCACTTT. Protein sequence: CAISDGVSPLHF.

The CDR3 spells CASSFGGYGYTF. The CDR3 DNA follows: TGTGCCAGCAGTTTCGGGGGTTATGGCTACACCTTC. V gene TRBV28 combines with J gene TRBJ1-2; maybe TRBD1 (5 bases). The germline V gene has CDR1 MDHEN and CDR2 SYDVKM. The V and J ends lost 3 bases and 5 bases respectively, with 7 bases between them. The CDR3 length is 12 residues.

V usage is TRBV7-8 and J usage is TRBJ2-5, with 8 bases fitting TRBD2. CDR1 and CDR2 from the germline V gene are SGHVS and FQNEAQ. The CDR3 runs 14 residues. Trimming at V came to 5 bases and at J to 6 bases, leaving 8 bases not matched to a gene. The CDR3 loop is CASSQSGSRQTQYF. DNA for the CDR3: TGTGCCAGCAGCCAGAGCGGGAGCCGTCAGACCCAGTACTTC.

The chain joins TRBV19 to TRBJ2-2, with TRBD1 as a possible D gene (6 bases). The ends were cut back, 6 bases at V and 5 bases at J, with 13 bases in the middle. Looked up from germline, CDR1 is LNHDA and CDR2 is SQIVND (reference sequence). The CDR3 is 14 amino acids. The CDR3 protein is CASSSPGETGELFF. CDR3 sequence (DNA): TGTGCCAGTAGCTCTCCAGGGGAAACCGGGGAGCTGTTTTTT.

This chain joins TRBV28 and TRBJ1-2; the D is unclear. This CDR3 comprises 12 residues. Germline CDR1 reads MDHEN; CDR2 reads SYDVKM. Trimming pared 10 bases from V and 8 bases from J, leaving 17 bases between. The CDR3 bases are TGTGCCACCTACCCGGGATTGGGCGGCTACACCTTC. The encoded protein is CATYPGLGGYTF.

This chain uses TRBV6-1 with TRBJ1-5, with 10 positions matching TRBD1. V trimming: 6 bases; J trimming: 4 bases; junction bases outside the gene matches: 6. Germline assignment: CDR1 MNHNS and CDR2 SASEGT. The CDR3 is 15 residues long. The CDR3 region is CASRADRGVNQPQHF. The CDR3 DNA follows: TGTGCCAGCAGAGCGGACAGGGGGGTTAATCAGCCCCAGCATTTT.

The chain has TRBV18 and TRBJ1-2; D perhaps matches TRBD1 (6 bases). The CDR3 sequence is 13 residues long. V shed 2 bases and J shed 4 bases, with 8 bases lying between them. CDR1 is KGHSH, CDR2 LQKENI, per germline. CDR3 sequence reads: CASSPRGGYGYTF. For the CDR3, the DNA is TGTGCCAGCTCACCAAGGGGGGGCTATGGCTACACCTTC.

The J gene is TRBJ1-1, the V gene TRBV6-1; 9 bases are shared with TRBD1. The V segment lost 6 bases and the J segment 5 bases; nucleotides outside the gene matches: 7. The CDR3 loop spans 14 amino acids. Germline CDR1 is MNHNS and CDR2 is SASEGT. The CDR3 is CASSKQGAGTEAFF. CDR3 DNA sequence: TGTGCCAGCAGCAAACAGGGGGCGGGTACTGAAGCTTTCTTT.

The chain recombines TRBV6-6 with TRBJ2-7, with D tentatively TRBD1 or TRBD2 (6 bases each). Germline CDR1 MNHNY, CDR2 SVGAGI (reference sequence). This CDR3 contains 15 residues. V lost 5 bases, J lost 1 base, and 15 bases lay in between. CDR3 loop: CASSIGGLNSYEQYF. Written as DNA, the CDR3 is TGTGCCAGCAGTATTGGGGGGCTCAATTCCTACGAGCAGTACTTC.

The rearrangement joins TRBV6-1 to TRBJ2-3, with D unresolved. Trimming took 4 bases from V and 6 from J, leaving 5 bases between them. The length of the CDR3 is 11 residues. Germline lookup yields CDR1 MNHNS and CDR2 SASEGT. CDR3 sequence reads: CASSARDTQYF. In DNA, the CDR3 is TGTGCCAGCAGTGCGCGGGATACGCAGTATTTT.

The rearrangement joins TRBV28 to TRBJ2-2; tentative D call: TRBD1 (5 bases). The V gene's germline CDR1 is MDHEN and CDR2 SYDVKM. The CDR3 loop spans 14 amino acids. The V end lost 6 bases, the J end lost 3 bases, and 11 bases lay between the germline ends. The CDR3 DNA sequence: TGTGCCAGCAGGCCCTCCAGGGACACCGGGGAGCTGTTTTTT. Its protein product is CASRPSRDTGELFF.

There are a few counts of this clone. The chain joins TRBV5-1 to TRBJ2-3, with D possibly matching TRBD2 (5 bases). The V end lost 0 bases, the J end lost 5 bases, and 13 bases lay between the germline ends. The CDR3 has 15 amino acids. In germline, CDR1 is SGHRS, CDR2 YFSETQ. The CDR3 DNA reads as TGCGCCAGCAGCTTGGTCAACGGGAATATAGATACGCAGTATTTT. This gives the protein CASSLVNGNIDTQYF.

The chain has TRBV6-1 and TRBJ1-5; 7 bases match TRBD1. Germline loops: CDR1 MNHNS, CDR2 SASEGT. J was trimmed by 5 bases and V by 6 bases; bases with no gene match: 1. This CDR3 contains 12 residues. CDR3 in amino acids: CASRQGYQPQHF. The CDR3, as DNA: TGTGCCAGCAGACAGGGGTATCAGCCCCAGCATTTT.

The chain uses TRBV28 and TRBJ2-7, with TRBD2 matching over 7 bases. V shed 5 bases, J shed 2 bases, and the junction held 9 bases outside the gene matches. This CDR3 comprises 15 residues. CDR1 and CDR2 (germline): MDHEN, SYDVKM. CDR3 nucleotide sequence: TGTGCCAGCAGTCGCCTTAGCGGGTGGGCCTACGAGCAGTACTTC. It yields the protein CASSRLSGWAYEQYF.